This TCR beta chain was identified during a study of control samples from healthy donors and cancer patients (TCRdb year 2020). Library prep was done by the immunoSEQ multiplex PCR assay. Entries here come from immuneACCESS through TCRdb and include only in-frame sequences with V and J called. Some clones fail to appear in such tables; in the studies checked, an unresolved V gene covers under half of the shortfall, and the cause of the remainder is unknown. Recorded for this sample are fewer than 200,000 clones; 90% of them occurred a single time. In total, the top ten clones hold just over 1.4% of the sample. There are 17 amino acids in the CDR3, from cysteine to phenylalanine inclusive. Only the CDR3 part of the read is kept: 51 bases, read in frame from the first base. Ends trimmed: V by 1 base, J by 2 bases; bases unmatched to a gene: 10. CDR1 and CDR2 are drawn from the germline V gene: LGHNA, YNFKEQ.

Points on this clone: The clone's antigen remains unknown. There are no base qualities to consult, and no much larger clone falls within one base.

The sequence links TRBV4-2 to TRBJ2-7; 8 bases in the middle match TRBD2. This sequence was found in a woman aged 45-59 years in good health. The specimen was blood. The DNA reads as follows: TGTGCCAGCAGCCAAGGATTGGGCGGGGGGTACCCCTACGAGCAGTACTTC. Its product reads: CASSQGLGGGYPYEQYF.